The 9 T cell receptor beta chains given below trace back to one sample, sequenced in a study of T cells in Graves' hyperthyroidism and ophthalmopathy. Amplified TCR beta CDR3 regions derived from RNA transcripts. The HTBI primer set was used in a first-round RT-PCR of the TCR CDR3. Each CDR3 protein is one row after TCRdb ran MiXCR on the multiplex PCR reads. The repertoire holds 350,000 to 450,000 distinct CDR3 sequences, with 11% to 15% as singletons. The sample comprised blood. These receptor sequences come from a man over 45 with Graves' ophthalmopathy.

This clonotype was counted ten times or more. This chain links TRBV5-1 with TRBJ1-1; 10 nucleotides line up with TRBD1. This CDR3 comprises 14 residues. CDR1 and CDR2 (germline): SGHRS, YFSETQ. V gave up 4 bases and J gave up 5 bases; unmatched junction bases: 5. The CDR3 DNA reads TGCGCCAGCAGCACTAGACAGGGGGCAACTGAAGCTTTCTTT. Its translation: CASSTRQGATEAFF. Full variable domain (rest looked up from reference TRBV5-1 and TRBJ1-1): KAGVTQTPRYLIKTRGQQVTLSCSPISGHRSVSWYQQTPGQGLQFLFEYFSETQRNKGNFPGRFSGRQFSNSRSEMNVSTLELGDSALYLCASSTRQGATEAFFGQGTRLTVV.

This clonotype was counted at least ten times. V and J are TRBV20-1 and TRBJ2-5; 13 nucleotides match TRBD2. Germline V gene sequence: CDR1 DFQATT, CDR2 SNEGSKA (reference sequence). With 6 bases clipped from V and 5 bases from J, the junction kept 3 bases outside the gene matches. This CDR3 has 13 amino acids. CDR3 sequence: CSAGLAGDETQYF. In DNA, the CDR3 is TGCAGTGCAGGACTAGCGGGAGACGAGACCCAGTACTTC.

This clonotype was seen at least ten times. CDR3 DNA sequence: TGTGCCAGCTCACCCCCATCGGCTGGAGATACGCAGTATTTT. Protein: CASSPPSAGDTQYF. The gene calls are TRBV18 and TRBJ2-3; D is uncertain. Looked up from germline, CDR1 is KGHSH and CDR2 is LQKENI. V gave up 3 bases and J gave up 5 bases, with 12 bases separating them. This CDR3 is built from 14 residues.

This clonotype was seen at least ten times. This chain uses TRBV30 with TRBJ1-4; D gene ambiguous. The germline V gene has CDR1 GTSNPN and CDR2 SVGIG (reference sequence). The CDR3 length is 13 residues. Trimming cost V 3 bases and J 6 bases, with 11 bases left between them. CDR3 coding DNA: TGTGCCTGGAGGCCCTACAGTTATGAAAAACTGTTTTTT. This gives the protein CAWRPYSYEKLFF.

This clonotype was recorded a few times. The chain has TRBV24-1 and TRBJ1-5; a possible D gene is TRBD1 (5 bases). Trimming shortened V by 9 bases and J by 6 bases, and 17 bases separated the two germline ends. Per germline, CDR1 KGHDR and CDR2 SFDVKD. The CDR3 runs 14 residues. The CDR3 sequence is CATEAGRGGQPQHF. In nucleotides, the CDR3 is TGTGCCACCGAAGCGGGAAGGGGAGGTCAGCCCCAGCATTTT.

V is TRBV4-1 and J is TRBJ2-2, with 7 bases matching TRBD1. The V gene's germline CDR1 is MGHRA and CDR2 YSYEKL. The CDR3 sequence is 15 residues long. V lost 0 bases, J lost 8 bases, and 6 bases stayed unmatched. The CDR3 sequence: CASSQDQGEGGELFF. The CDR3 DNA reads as TGCGCCAGCAGCCAAGATCAGGGGGAAGGAGGGGAGCTGTTTTTT.

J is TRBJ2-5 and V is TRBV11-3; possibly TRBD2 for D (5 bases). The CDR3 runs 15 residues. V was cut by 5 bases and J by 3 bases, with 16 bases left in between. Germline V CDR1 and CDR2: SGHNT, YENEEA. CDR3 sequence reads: CASSQTGMYEETQYF. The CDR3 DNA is TGTGCCAGCAGCCAAACCGGGATGTATGAAGAGACCCAGTACTTC.

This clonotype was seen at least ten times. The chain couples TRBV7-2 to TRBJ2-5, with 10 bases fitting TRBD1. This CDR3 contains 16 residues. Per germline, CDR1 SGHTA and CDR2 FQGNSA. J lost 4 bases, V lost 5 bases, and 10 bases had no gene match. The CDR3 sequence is CASSASWDRGGETQYF. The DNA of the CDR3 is TGTGCCAGCAGCGCCAGCTGGGACAGGGGAGGAGAGACCCAGTACTTC.

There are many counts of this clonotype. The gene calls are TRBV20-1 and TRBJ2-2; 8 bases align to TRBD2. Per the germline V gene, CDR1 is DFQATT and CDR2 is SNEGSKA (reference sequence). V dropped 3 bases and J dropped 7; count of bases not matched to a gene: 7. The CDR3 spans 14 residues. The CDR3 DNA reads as TGCAGTGCTAGCTCAAGCGGGAGCATCGGGGAGCTGTTTTTT. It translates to CSASSSGSIGELFF.